These 12 T cell receptor beta chains came from one sample sequenced in a study of Ad26.COV2.S vaccination and SARS-CoV-2 variants. Here immunoSEQ multiplex PCR was the method, and the copy in TCRdb shows in-frame clones only, minus some. In the table there are more than 300,000 clones, roughly 84% of which are singletons. Indicated treatment: 19 received Ad26.COV2.S at low or high dose, single or two shots; 5 received placebo; per-sample allocation not given. On day 63 after the first injection, vaccine and placebo recipients gave samples. Sequencing used peripheral blood, obtained in a trial of Ad26.COV2.S vaccine versus placebo. Receptors were obtained from a person between 18 and 65 years old who received the Ad26.COV2.S COVID-19 vaccine or a placebo.

The CDR3 DNA reads TGTGCCAGCAGAGCCCCTAGGACCCGTACCACAGATACGCAGTATTTT. Amino acids: CASRAPRTRTTDTQYF. The genes are TRBV27 and TRBJ2-3, with D unclear. This CDR3 spans 16 amino acids. Germline CDR1 is MNHEY and CDR2 is SMNVEV (reference sequence). The germline V and J ends were trimmed by 6 bases and 2 bases, with 18 bases remaining between them.

This clone has a handful of counts. The chain carries TRBV6-2 or TRBV6-3 and TRBJ1-4; possible D gene TRBD1, 5 bases. The CDR3 consists of 16 residues. The germline gives CDR1 MNHEY, CDR2 SVGEGT. Trimming pared 5 bases from V and 2 bases from J, leaving 15 bases between. This CDR3 is CASSTMDDSTNEKLFF. The CDR3 DNA reads as TGTGCCAGCAGTACGATGGATGACAGTACTAATGAAAAACTGTTTTTT.

The rearrangement joins TRBV27 to TRBJ1-6; the match to TRBD1 covers 7 bases. The trim removed 5 bases at V and 8 bases at J, leaving 6 bases unmatched. CDR1 and CDR2 from the germline V gene are MNHEY and SMNVEV (reference sequence). The CDR3 covers 14 residues. CDR3 nucleotides: TGTGCCAGCAGTCGACACGACAGGGATTCACCCCTCCACTTT. This encodes CASSRHDRDSPLHF.

The rearrangement uses TRBV7-2 and TRBJ2-1, with TRBD1 identical over 7 bases. CDR3 length equals 16 residues. The junction had 21 bases not matched to a gene; V was cut back by 4 bases and J by 15 bases. CDR1 SGHTA and CDR2 FQGNSA come from the germline V gene. The DNA for the CDR3 is TGTGCCAGCAGCTCATTAGGACAGGTGGGGAGCTCTACTCTGTTCTTC. Translated: CASSSLGQVGSSTLFF.

The J gene is TRBJ1-3, the V gene TRBV5-1; 7 positions agree with TRBD1. V gave up 4 bases and J gave up 3 bases; unmatched junction bases: 13. CDR3 length equals 17 residues. The germline gives CDR1 SGHRS, CDR2 YFSETQ. CDR3 in amino acids: CASSAAPGQTGGNTIYF. The CDR3 region has the DNA TGCGCCAGCAGCGCGGCACCGGGACAGACTGGTGGAAACACCATATATTTT.

The rearrangement joins TRBV7-2 to TRBJ1-4; D might be TRBD1 (5 bases). Germline V gene sequence: CDR1 SGHTA, CDR2 FQGNSA. Trimming cost V 3 bases and J 7 bases, with 12 bases left between them. The CDR3 spans 14 residues. CDR3 in DNA: TGTGCCAGCAGCTTGACAGCGTATTCTGAAAAACTGTTTTTT. The encoded protein is CASSLTAYSEKLFF.

Only a few counts were recorded for this clone. The rearrangement uses TRBV7-9 and TRBJ1-2, with 9 bases identical to TRBD1. Germline CDR1 SEHNR, CDR2 FQNEAQ (reference sequence). V shed 5 bases, J shed 8 bases, and the junction held 6 bases outside the gene matches. The CDR3 spans 13 residues. In DNA, the CDR3 is TGTGCCAGCAGCGCCGGACAGGGGCAAGGCTACACCTTC. As protein: CASSAGQGQGYTF.

The V and J genes are TRBV19 and TRBJ2-1; D gene uncertain. The CDR3 length is 16 residues. V lost 1 base, J lost 3 bases, and 13 bases lay in between. In germline, CDR1 is LNHDA, CDR2 SQIVND (reference sequence). The CDR3 DNA is TGTGCCAGTAGTATAGTGACGAGTAAATTCTACAATGAGCAGTTCTTC. This sequence encodes CASSIVTSKFYNEQFF.

V gene TRBV25-1 combines with J gene TRBJ1-1; D possibly corresponds to TRBD1 (5 bases). Trimming pared 4 bases from V and 4 bases from J, leaving 16 bases between. Germline values: CDR1 MGHDK, CDR2 SYGVNS. This CDR3 spans 15 amino acids. The CDR3 loop is CASSVYKGPSTEAFF. The CDR3 nucleotides read TGTGCCAGCAGTGTGTATAAGGGACCTAGCACTGAAGCTTTCTTT.

CDR3 sequence: CASSFGRVNTEAFF. The DNA of the CDR3 is TGTGCCAGCAGTTTTGGCAGGGTGAACACTGAAGCTTTCTTT. The chain carries TRBV28 and TRBJ1-1, with D maybe TRBD1 (5 bases). This CDR3 contains 14 residues. Germline assignment: CDR1 MDHEN and CDR2 SYDVKM. Trimming took off 3 bases at V and 0 bases at J, with 8 bases between the two ends.

The count of this clone is one. This chain joins TRBV11-2 and TRBJ2-3, with D uncertain. This CDR3 spans 16 amino acids. Germline values: CDR1 SGHAT, CDR2 FQNNGV. The V gene lost 1 base and the J gene lost 3 bases, with 14 bases spanning the gap. Written as DNA, the CDR3 is TGTGCCAGCAGCTTAGGGATGAATCGGGTGACAGATACGCAGTATTTT. It yields the protein CASSLGMNRVTDTQYF.

This clone appeared a single time. The V and J genes are TRBV12-3 or TRBV12-4 and TRBJ2-2; D not resolved. Trimming removed 3 bases at V and 5 bases at J, with 7 bases between. This CDR3 region has 13 residues. CDR3 amino acids: CASSLSETGELFF. The DNA of the CDR3 is TGTGCCAGCAGTTTGTCGGAAACCGGGGAGCTGTTTTTT.